The 16 T cell receptor beta chains in this list originate from one sample, sequenced in a study of cytomegalovirus exposure and HLA in healthy donors. Using immunoSEQ multiplex PCR, the repertoire was profiled, and TCRdb retains in-frame clones only, with some absent. The table has hundreds of thousands of clones, 83% seen once. Material: PBMCs. The receptors were sampled from a woman aged 18-30 years in good health and CMV-seronegative.

The chain combines TRBV6-1 with TRBJ1-5; D is possibly TRBD1 (5 bases). The V gene lost 4 bases and the J gene lost 6 bases, with 19 bases spanning the gap. The CDR3 extends over 16 amino acids. Germline lookup yields CDR1 MNHNS and CDR2 SASEGT. Here the CDR3 reads CASSAPRGRGGQPQHF. CDR3 in DNA: TGTGCCAGCAGTGCCCCACGTGGCCGGGGGGGTCAGCCCCAGCATTTT.

The genes are TRBV28 and TRBJ1-3; 8 bases line up with TRBD1. Germline values: CDR1 MDHEN, CDR2 SYDVKM. Unmatched junction bases numbered 16, after V lost 5 bases and J lost 4 bases. This CDR3 has 18 amino acids. CDR3 amino acids: CASSQYHPGQVLGNTIYF. DNA for the CDR3: TGTGCCAGCAGTCAATACCACCCGGGACAGGTTTTGGGAAACACCATATATTTT.

The genes are TRBV18 and TRBJ1-3; D call uncertain. Germline assignment: CDR1 KGHSH and CDR2 LQKENI. This CDR3 has 16 residues. V shed 2 bases and J shed 0 bases, with 11 bases lying between them. CDR3 sequence reads: CASSPSMSLSGNTIYF. The CDR3 coding sequence is TGTGCCAGCTCACCATCTATGAGCCTCTCTGGAAACACCATATATTTT.

J is TRBJ2-2 and V is TRBV2; the match to TRBD1 covers 9 bases. Germline assignment: CDR1 SNHLY and CDR2 FYNNEI. The CDR3 covers 14 residues. V gave up 7 bases and J gave up 4 bases; unmatched junction bases: 4. The CDR3 nucleotides are TGTGCCAGCAACCCGGACAGGGGCACCGGGGAGCTGTTTTTT. Residues: CASNPDRGTGELFF.

This clone was seen just once. The V call is TRBV27, the J call TRBJ1-1, with D hard to call. The ends were cut back, 2 bases at V and 0 bases at J, with 7 bases in the middle. The CDR3 consists of 14 residues. CDR1 and CDR2 from the germline V gene are MNHEY and SMNVEV (reference sequence). CDR3 DNA sequence: TGTGCCAGCAGTTTAATGCGGGTGAACACTGAAGCTTTCTTT. Residues: CASSLMRVNTEAFF.

The V call is TRBV5-1, the J call TRBJ2-5; tentatively, D is TRBD1 (6 bases). Trimming took 2 bases from V and 5 from J, leaving 16 bases between them. In germline, CDR1 is SGHRS, CDR2 YFSETQ. The CDR3 is 15 amino acids. The chain's CDR3 is CASSFGQGLGETQYF. The DNA of the CDR3 is TGCGCCAGCAGCTTCGGTCAGGGGTTGGGGGAGACCCAGTACTTC.

This clone appeared a single time. DNA of the CDR3: TGTGCCAGCAAGGGGCGGGGGGGGACAGGCTCCTACGAGCAGTACTTC. Residues: CASKGRGGTGSYEQYF. The chain combines TRBV27 with TRBJ2-7; a possible D gene is TRBD2 (9 bases). Germline V lookup: CDR1 MNHEY, CDR2 SMNVEV (reference sequence). The CDR3 runs 16 residues. V was clipped by 7 bases and J by 0 bases, with 19 bases between them.

Turning to this clone: This same CDR3 is encoded by further DNA sequences in the sample. The V gene is TRBV27, the J gene TRBJ1-1; D is possibly TRBD1 (5 bases). Trimming removed 2 bases at V and 4 bases at J, with 8 bases between. Germline V gives CDR1 MNHEY, CDR2 SMNVEV (reference sequence). The length of the CDR3 is 13 residues. In DNA form, the CDR3 reads TGTGCCAGCAGTTTAAGGGGCAGCACTGAAGCTTTCTTT. Its translation is CASSLRGSTEAFF.

The V call is TRBV30, the J call TRBJ2-1; 14 bases are shared with TRBD2. The trim removed 0 bases at V and 9 bases at J, leaving 4 bases unmatched. The CDR3 totals 15 residues. Per germline, CDR1 GTSNPN and CDR2 SVGIG (reference sequence). The chain's CDR3 is CAWSVGTSGGSEQFF. In DNA form, the CDR3 reads TGTGCCTGGAGTGTAGGGACTAGCGGGGGCAGTGAGCAGTTCTTC.

Regarding this clone: The junction does not match germline at one end; this may be a read error. This chain joins TRBV2 and TRBJ1-1; D unclear. Germline lookup yields CDR1 SNHLY and CDR2 FYNNEI. The CDR3 extends over 11 amino acids. The CDR3 DNA follows: TGTGCCAGCATTGAAACCACTGAAGCTTTCTTT. Translating gives CASIETTEAFF.

The chain carries TRBV5-1 and TRBJ2-5, with 11 bases aligning to TRBD2. Per the germline V gene, CDR1 is SGHRS and CDR2 is YFSETQ. The CDR3 contains 18 residues. V shed 7 bases and J 4 bases; nucleotides not matched to a gene: 18. The CDR3 is CASVPRASGRPGGETQYF. The CDR3 DNA is TGCGCCAGCGTACCACGGGCTAGCGGGAGGCCAGGAGGAGAGACCCAGTACTTC.

The chain couples TRBV28 to TRBJ1-1; D uncertain. This CDR3 spans 12 amino acids. CDR1 is MDHEN, CDR2 SYDVKM, per germline. V was pared by 5 bases and J by 3 bases, with 7 bases between. CDR3 nucleotides: TGTGCCAGCAGTCCCGAGGACACTGAAGCTTTCTTT. Translating it yields CASSPEDTEAFF. Full variable domain (rest looked up from reference TRBV28 and TRBJ1-1): DVKVTQSSRYLVKRTGEKVFLECVQDMDHENMFWYRQDPGLGLRLIYFSYDVKMKEKGDIPEGYSVSREKKERFSLILESASTNQTSMYLCASSPEDTEAFFGQGTRLTVV.

The rearrangement links TRBV30 to TRBJ2-7; no reliable D call. The germline V gene encodes CDR1 GTSNPN and CDR2 SVGIG (reference sequence). V lost 3 bases and J 0 bases, leaving 12 bases between the germline ends. CDR3 length: 14 residues. DNA of the CDR3: TGTGCCTGGAGCCAAGCAGGTGGCTCCTACGAGCAGTACTTC. Encoded protein: CAWSQAGGSYEQYF.

The CDR3 protein is CASSYRDTEAFF. The CDR3 DNA reads TGTGCCAGTAGTTACAGGGACACTGAAGCTTTCTTT. The chain joins TRBV19 to TRBJ1-1, with D possibly TRBD1 on 6 matching bases. From germline, CDR1 is LNHDA and CDR2 SQIVND (reference sequence). This CDR3 spans 12 amino acids. Trimming took off 5 bases at V and 3 bases at J, with 7 bases between the two ends.

This rearrangement joins TRBV18 to TRBJ2-7; 9 bases are a match to TRBD2. J gave up 0 bases and V 4 bases, and 4 bases lay outside the gene matches. This CDR3 spans 15 amino acids. CDR1 is KGHSH and CDR2 is LQKENI in the germline V gene. In DNA, the CDR3 is TGTGCCAGCTCACAAGGACTAGCGAGCTCCTACGAGCAGTACTTC. Amino acids: CASSQGLASSYEQYF.

This sequence joins TRBV7-6 and TRBJ2-7, with a possible D match to TRBD1 (6 bases). This CDR3 has 14 amino acids. In germline, CDR1 is SGHVS, CDR2 FNYEAQ. Trimming stripped 4 bases from V and 3 bases from J, with 13 bases between. The CDR3 DNA reads as TGTGCCAGCAGCTCGGGACACCAGAACTACGAGCAGTACTTC. This gives the protein CASSSGHQNYEQYF. The complete variable domain, with remaining parts taken from reference TRBV7-6 and TRBJ2-7, reads GAGVSQSPRYKVTKRGQDVALRCDPISGHVSLYWYRQALGQGPEFLTYFNYEAQQDKSGLPNDRFSAERPEGSISTLTIQRTEQRDSAMYRCASSSGHQNYEQYFGPGTRLTVT.